These 9 T cell receptor beta chains share one sample of origin, sequenced in a study of regulatory T cells in long-lasting Graves disease. Time point of the sample: persistent/refractory GD, antithyroid drugs over 5 years with positive TRAb. From PBMCs, RNA was extracted and then used to make the TCR library. Researchers made TCR beta libraries by using iRepertoire HTBI primers and running Arm-PCR on CDR3 regions. TCRdb reprocessed the multiplex PCR reads with MiXCR, giving one entry per CDR3 protein. The sample has hundreds of thousands of distinct CDR3 sequences; around 21% are singletons. Sequenced material: peripheral blood mononuclear cells (PBMCs), taken when the disease was refractory, from a patient treated with antithyroid drugs. These receptor sequences come from a female donor with Graves disease.

This clonotype was observed many times. The rearrangement links TRBV7-2 to TRBJ2-7; 7 bases align to TRBD2. Germline trimming cut 2 bases from V and 5 bases from J; bases unmatched to any gene: 9. This CDR3 comprises 15 residues. The germline V gene has CDR1 SGHTA and CDR2 FQGNSA. This CDR3 is CASSLRAGEAHEQYF. The CDR3, as DNA: TGTGCCAGCAGCTTAAGGGCGGGAGAGGCCCACGAGCAGTACTTC. The full variable domain, rest sourced from reference TRBV7-2 and TRBJ2-7, is GAGVSQSPSNKVTEKGKDVELRCDPISGHTALYWYRQSLGQGLEFLIYFQGNSAPDKSGLPSDRFSAERTGGSVSTLTIQRTQQEDSAVYLCASSLRAGEAHEQYFGPGTRLTVT.

The sample holds many counts of this clonotype. At one boundary the junction diverges from the germline segment, which might be a read error. The chain combines TRBV6-1 with TRBJ1-2; TRBD1 matches at 8 bases. Germline V gene data show CDR1 as MNHNS and CDR2 as SASEGT. This CDR3 region has 13 residues. The CDR3 spells CASRGLTNYGYTF. The CDR3 DNA follows: TGTGCAAGCAGGGGGCTAACTAACTATGGCTACACCTTC.

A note on this clonotype: A read error is possible here, since a much larger clone lies one base away. The conserved phenylalanine or tryptophan is not found at the CDR3 terminus, so this likely reflects a read error. The rearrangement links TRBV12-3 or TRBV12-4 to TRBJ2-2; the match to TRBD1 covers 7 bases. The CDR3 totals 15 residues. The junction had 14 bases not matched to a gene; V was cut back by 6 bases and J by 10 bases. Written as DNA, the CDR3 is TGTGCCAGCAGATCCCCCGAGACAGGGCTAAAGGAGCTGTTTTTA. Its protein product is CASRSPETGLKELFL.

This clonotype came up many times. The CDR3 reads CASSLRPRVETQYF. CDR3 DNA: TGTGCCAGCAGCTTGAGGCCGCGGGTGGAGACCCAGTACTTC. V gene TRBV7-6 combines with J gene TRBJ2-5; perhaps TRBD2 as D (5 bases). V lost 3 bases to trimming and J lost 5 bases, with 13 bases between them. The CDR3 is made up of 14 amino acids. CDR1 SGHVS and CDR2 FNYEAQ come from the germline V gene.

This clonotype was seen repeatedly, ten times or more. The J gene is TRBJ2-5, the V gene TRBV20-1; 11 nucleotides agree with TRBD2. This CDR3 region has 15 residues. V was clipped by 5 bases and J by 1 base; unmatched bases: 6. Germline values: CDR1 DFQATT, CDR2 SNEGSKA (reference sequence). The CDR3 here is CSAVSGREPQETQYF. The DNA of the CDR3 is TGCAGTGCTGTTAGCGGGAGGGAGCCCCAAGAGACCCAGTACTTC.

The genes are TRBV6-5 and TRBJ2-7; 12 nucleotides agree with TRBD2. Unmatched junction bases numbered 3, after V lost 10 bases and J lost 2 bases. Germline V lookup: CDR1 MNHEY, CDR2 SVGAGI. The CDR3 covers 13 residues. The CDR3 DNA follows: TGTGCCACTCGACTAGCGGGAGCCTACGAGCAGTACTTC. Translating gives CATRLAGAYEQYF.

The chain has TRBV28 and TRBJ2-3; TRBD1 might be the D (5 bases). The CDR3 is 14 amino acids. Trimming left V 5 bases short and J 2 bases short, with 11 bases between. Germline V CDR1 and CDR2: MDHEN, SYDVKM. This chain's CDR3 is CASSGQTYTDTQYF. The CDR3 bases are TGTGCCAGCAGTGGACAAACATACACAGATACGCAGTATTTT.

CDR3 protein: CASSGRPPNNYGYTF. The CDR3, as DNA: TGTGCCAGCAGCGGAAGACCGCCAAATAACTATGGCTACACCTTC. The J gene is TRBJ1-2, the V gene TRBV9, with no clear D. The CDR3 length is 15 residues. Trimming pared 3 bases from V and 1 base from J, leaving 13 bases between. Per the germline V gene, CDR1 is SGDLS and CDR2 is YYNGEE.

This clonotype was observed a handful of times. V is TRBV6-1 and J is TRBJ2-6; no clear D gene. The CDR3 length is 16 residues. Trimming removed 7 bases at V and 2 bases at J, with 15 bases between. Germline V gene lookup returns CDR1 MNHNS and CDR2 SASEGT. This CDR3 is CASTPEPIPGANVLTF. The DNA of the CDR3 is TGTGCCAGCACCCCTGAACCGATCCCTGGGGCCAACGTCCTGACTTTC.